Below are 2 T cell receptor beta chains sequenced from a single sample in a study of blood T cell repertoires in COVID-19. Sequenced by immunoSEQ multiplex PCR; TCRdb stores in-frame clones only, minus some. The sample has about 170,000 clones; 85% are singletons. What was sequenced was peripheral blood. These receptors originate from a woman aged 80 or over with COVID-19, enrolled during active disease.

The chain joins TRBV5-6 to TRBJ2-2, with D possibly matching TRBD2 (6 bases). The CDR3 contains 14 residues. Germline loops: CDR1 SGHDT, CDR2 YYEEEE. Between the trimmed V and J ends, which lost 4 bases and 2 bases, there was a span of 9 bases. The CDR3 DNA sequence: TGTGCCAGCAGCCGGGACTCAAACACCGGGGAGCTGTTTTTT. Translated: CASSRDSNTGELFF. The whole variable domain, filled in from reference TRBV5-6 and TRBJ2-2, reads DAGVTQSPTHLIKTRGQQVTLRCSPKSGHDTVSWYQQALGQGPQFIFQYYEEEERQRGNFPDRFSGHQFPNYSSELNVNALLLGDSALYLCASSRDSNTGELFFGEGSRLTVL.

The table lists this clone with a count of one. This rearrangement joins TRBV11-2 to TRBJ1-1; the D gene is possibly TRBD1 (5 bases). Germline assignment: CDR1 SGHAT and CDR2 FQNNGV. The V end was cut by 0 bases, the J end by 6 bases, with 11 bases between. The CDR3 contains 14 residues. CDR3 residues: CASSLEGVAAEAFF. For the CDR3, the DNA is TGTGCCAGCAGCTTAGAAGGGGTGGCGGCTGAAGCTTTCTTT.